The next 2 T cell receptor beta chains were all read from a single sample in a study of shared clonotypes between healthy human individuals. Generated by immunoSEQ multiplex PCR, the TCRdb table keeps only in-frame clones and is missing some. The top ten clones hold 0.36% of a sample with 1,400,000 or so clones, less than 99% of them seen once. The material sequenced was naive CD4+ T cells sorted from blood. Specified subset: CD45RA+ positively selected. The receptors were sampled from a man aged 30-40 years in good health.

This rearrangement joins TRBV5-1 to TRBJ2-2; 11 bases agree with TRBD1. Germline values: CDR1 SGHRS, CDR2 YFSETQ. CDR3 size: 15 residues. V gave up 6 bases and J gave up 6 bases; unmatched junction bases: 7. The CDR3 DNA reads TGCGCCAGCACCATCCGGGACAGGGGGTCCGGGGAGCTGTTTTTT. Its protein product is CASTIRDRGSGELFF.

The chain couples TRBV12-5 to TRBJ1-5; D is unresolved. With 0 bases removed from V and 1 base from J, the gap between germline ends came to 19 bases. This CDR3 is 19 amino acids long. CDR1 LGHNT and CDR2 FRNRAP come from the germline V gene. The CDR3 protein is CASGLVPRLQMGSNQPQHF. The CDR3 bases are TGTGCTAGTGGTTTGGTCCCCCGACTACAAATGGGAAGCAATCAGCCCCAGCATTTT.